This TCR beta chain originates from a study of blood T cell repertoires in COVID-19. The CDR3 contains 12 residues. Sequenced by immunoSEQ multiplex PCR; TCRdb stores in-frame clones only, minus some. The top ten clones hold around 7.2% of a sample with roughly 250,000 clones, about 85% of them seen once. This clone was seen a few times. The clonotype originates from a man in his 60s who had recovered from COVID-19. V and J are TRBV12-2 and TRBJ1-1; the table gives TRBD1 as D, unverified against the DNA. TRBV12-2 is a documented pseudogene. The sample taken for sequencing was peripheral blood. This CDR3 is CASRLGQGEAFF. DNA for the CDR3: TGTGCAAGTCGCTTGGGCCAGGGAGAAGCTTTCTTT.